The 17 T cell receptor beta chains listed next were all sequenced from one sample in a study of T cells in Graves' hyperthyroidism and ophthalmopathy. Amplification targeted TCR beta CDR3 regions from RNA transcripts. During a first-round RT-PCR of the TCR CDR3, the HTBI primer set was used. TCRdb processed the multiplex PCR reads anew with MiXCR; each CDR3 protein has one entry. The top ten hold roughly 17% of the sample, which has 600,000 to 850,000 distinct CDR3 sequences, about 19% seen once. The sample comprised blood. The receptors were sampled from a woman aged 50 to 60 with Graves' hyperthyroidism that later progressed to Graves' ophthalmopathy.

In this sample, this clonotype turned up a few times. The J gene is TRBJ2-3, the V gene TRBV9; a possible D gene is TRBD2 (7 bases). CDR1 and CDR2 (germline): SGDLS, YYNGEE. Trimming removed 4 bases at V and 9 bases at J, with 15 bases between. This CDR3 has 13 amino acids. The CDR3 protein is CASSSREGGTQYF. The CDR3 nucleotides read TGTGCCAGCAGCAGCAGAGAGGGGGGGACGCAGTATTTT.

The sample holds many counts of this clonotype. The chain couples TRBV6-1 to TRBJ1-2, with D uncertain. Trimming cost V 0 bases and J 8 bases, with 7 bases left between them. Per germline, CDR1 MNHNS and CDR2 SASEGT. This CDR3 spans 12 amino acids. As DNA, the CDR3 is TGTGCCAGCAGTGAAGCGACGAGGGGCTACACCTTC. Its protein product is CASSEATRGYTF.

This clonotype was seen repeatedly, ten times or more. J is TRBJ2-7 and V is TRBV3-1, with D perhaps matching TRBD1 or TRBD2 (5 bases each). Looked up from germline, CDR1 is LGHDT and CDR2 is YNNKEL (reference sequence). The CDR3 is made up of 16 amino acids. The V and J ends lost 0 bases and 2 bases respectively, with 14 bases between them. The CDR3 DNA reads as TGTGCCAGCAGCCAAGATCGGGCAGGGAGAGCCTACGAGCAGTACTTC. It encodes CASSQDRAGRAYEQYF.

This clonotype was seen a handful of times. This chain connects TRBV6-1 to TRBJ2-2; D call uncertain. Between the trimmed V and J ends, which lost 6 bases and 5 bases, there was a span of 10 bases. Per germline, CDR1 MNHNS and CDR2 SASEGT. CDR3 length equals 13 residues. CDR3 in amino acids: CASRETITGELFF. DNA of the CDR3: TGTGCCAGCAGGGAAACGATAACCGGGGAGCTGTTTTTT.

The CDR3 DNA follows: TGCGCCAGCAGCTTGGCGGGACAGGGGCATCAGCCCCAGCATTTT. It codes for CASSLAGQGHQPQHF. The rearrangement uses TRBV5-1 and TRBJ1-5; TRBD1 aligns across 10 bases. Per germline, CDR1 SGHRS and CDR2 YFSETQ. Trimming at V came to 0 bases and at J to 5 bases, leaving 2 bases not matched to a gene. CDR3 size: 15 residues. Full variable domain (outside the CDR3, taken from reference TRBV5-1 and TRBJ1-5): KAGVTQTPRYLIKTRGQQVTLSCSPISGHRSVSWYQQTPGQGLQFLFEYFSETQRNKGNFPGRFSGRQFSNSRSEMNVSTLELGDSALYLCASSLAGQGHQPQHFGDGTRLSIL.

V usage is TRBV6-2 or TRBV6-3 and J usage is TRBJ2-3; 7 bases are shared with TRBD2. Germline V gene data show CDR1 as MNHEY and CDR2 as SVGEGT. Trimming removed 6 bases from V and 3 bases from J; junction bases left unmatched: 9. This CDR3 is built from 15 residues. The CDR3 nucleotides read TGTGCCAGCAGCAGCGATACTAGCGAAACAGATACGCAGTATTTT. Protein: CASSSDTSETDTQYF.

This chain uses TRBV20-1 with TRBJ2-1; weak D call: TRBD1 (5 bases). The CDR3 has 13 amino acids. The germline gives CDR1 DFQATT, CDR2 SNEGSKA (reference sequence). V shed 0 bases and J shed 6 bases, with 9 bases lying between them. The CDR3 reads CSARDRVGNEQFF. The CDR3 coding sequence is TGCAGTGCTAGAGACAGGGTGGGCAATGAGCAGTTCTTC.

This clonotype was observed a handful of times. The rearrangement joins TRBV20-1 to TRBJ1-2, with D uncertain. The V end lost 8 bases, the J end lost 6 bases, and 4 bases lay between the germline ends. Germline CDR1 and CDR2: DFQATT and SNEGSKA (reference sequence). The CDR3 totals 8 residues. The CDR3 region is CSPHGYTF. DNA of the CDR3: TGCAGTCCCCATGGCTACACCTTC.

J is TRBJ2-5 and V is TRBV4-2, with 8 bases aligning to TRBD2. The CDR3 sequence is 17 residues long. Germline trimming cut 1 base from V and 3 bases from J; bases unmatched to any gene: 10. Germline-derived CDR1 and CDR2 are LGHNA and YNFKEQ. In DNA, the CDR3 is TGTGCCAGCAGCCAAGTGGGAGATAGCGGGGCGAAAGAGACCCAGTACTTC. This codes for CASSQVGDSGAKETQYF.

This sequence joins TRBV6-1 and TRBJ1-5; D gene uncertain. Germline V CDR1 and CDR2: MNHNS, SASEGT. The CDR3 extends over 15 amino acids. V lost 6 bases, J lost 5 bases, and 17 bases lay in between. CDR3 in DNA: TGTGCCAGCAGCACGGACGCGGGTTGGGATCAGCCCCAGCATTTT. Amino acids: CASSTDAGWDQPQHF.

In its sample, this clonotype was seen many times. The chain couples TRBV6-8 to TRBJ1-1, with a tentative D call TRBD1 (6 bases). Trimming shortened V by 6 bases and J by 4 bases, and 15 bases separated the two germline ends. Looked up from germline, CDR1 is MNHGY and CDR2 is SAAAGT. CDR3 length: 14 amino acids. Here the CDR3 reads CASRAGVWATEAFF. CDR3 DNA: TGTGCCAGCAGAGCAGGGGTCTGGGCCACTGAAGCTTTCTTT.

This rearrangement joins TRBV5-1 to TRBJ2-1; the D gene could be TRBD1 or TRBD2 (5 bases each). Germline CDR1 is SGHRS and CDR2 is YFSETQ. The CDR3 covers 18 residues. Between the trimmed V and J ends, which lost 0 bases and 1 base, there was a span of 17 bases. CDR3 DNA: TGCGCCAGCAGCTTGGTCCCCGAGGGGTTGGGGTCCTACAATGAGCAGTTCTTC. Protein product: CASSLVPEGLGSYNEQFF.

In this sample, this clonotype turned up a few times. The CDR3 loop reads CASSETPRAPTYEQYF. CDR3 DNA sequence: TGTGCCAGCAGCGAAACCCCTAGAGCCCCAACCTACGAGCAGTACTTC. The chain combines TRBV9 with TRBJ2-7; no clear D gene. The germline V gene encodes CDR1 SGDLS and CDR2 YYNGEE. This CDR3 region has 16 residues. V lost 3 bases and J 2 bases, leaving 18 bases between the germline ends. Variable domain in full (rest from reference TRBV9 and TRBJ2-7): DSGVTQTPKHLITATGQRVTLRCSPRSGDLSVYWYQQSLDQGLQFLIQYYNGEERAKGNILERFSAQQFPDLHSELNLSSLELGDSALYFCASSETPRAPTYEQYFGPGTRLTVT.

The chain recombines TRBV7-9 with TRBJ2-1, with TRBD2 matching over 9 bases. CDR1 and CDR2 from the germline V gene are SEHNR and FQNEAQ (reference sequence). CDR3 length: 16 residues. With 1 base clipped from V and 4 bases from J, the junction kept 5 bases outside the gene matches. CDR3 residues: CASSLDRGGGYNEQFF. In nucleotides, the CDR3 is TGTGCCAGCAGCTTAGATCGCGGGGGGGGATACAATGAGCAGTTCTTC.

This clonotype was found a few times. CDR3 in DNA: TGTGCCAGTAGTATAATTGATCGGAACGGGGAGCTGTTTTTT. Protein: CASSIIDRNGELFF. The V gene is TRBV19, the J gene TRBJ2-2; D unresolved. The CDR3 has 14 residues. Trimming cost V 2 bases and J 7 bases, with 11 bases left between them. CDR1 and CDR2 (germline): LNHDA, SQIVND (reference sequence).

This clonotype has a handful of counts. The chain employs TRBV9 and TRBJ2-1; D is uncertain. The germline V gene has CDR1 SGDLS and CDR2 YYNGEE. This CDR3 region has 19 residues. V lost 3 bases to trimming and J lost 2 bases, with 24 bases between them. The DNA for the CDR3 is TGTGCCAGCAGCGCAGAGAGGCCCGCGACGATCAACGCCTACAATGAGCAGTTCTTC. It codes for CASSAERPATINAYNEQFF.

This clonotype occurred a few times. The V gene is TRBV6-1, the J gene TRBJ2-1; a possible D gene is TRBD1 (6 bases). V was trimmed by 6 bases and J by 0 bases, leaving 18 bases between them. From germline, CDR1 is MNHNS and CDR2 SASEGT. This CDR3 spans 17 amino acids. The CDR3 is CASSPQGPLSSYNEQFF. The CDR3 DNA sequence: TGTGCCAGCAGCCCCCAGGGGCCATTGAGCTCCTACAATGAGCAGTTCTTC.